Listed below are T cell receptor beta chains from one sample, sequenced in a study of graft-versus-host responses after intestinal transplantation. These receptors' antigens are unknown. Produced via immunoSEQ multiplex PCR; TCRdb's table is partial and in-frame only. The sample carries approximately 92,000 clones, about 89% recorded once. The source material was unstimulated CD8+ T cells sorted from spleen or lymph node cells, sampled before intestinal transplant. These receptors were obtained from a human donor who received an intestinal transplant. Each CDR3 is given with its conserved first and last residue. D genes are given only for firm matches. Not every row has a clone size; where given, it reads once, few, many or a size class.

J gene	clone size	D gene	V gene	CDR3 protein	CDR3 DNA
TRBJ2-7	NA	NA	TRBV2	CASSVHLHEQYF	TGTGCCAGCAGCGTCCACTTGCACGAGCAGTACTTC
TRBJ2-1	NA	NA	TRBV30	CAWSGYNEQFF	TGTGCCTGGAGCGGCTACAATGAGCAGTTCTTC
TRBJ2-7	once	NA	TRBV30	CAWSGSTYEQYF	TGTGCCTGGAGCGGGAGTACCTACGAGCAGTACTTC
TRBJ1-2	NA	NA	TRBV27	CASSLQGSDYGYTF	TGTGCCAGCAGTTTACAGGGGTCAGACTATGGCTACACCTTC
TRBJ2-3	NA	NA	TRBV5-1	CASSLGPSGAPGLSTDTQYF	TGCGCCAGCAGCTTGGGCCCCTCAGGGGCGCCGGGTCTTAGCACAGATACGCAGTATTTT
TRBJ2-2	NA	NA	TRBV5-4	CASSLGLNTGELFF	TGTGCCAGCAGCTTGGGACTAAACACCGGGGAGCTGTTTTTT
TRBJ2-3	NA	NA	TRBV6-5	CASSQQGSAETTQYF	TGTGCCAGCAGCCAGCAGGGCAGCGCGGAAACGACGCAGTATTTT
TRBJ2-1	NA	NA	TRBV6-5	CASSYRDNEQFF	TGTGCCAGCAGCTACAGGGATAATGAGCAGTTCTTC
TRBJ1-5	NA	NA	TRBV5-1	CASSLDLGAGQPQHF	TGCGCCAGCAGCTTGGATTTGGGGGCGGGGCAGCCCCAGCATTTT
TRBJ2-3	NA	TRBD2	TRBV29-1	CSVLTSGRGIGQYF	TGCAGCGTTCTTACTAGCGGGAGGGGAATCGGGCAGTATTTT
TRBJ2-7	NA	TRBD2	TRBV9	CASSQVYLTSGGSYEQYF	TGTGCCAGCAGCCAAGTTTACCTTACTAGCGGGGGCTCCTACGAGCAGTACTTC
TRBJ1-2	NA	NA	TRBV29-1	CSIPGTANYGYTF	TGCAGCATCCCAGGGACCGCTAACTATGGCTACACCTTC
TRBJ2-7	NA	NA	TRBV7-6	CASSLAGLGDEQYF	TGTGCCAGCAGCTTAGCGGGGCTCGGGGACGAGCAGTACTTC
TRBJ2-7	NA	NA	TRBV7-9	CASSLETAYEQYF	TGTGCCAGCAGCTTAGAGACAGCCTACGAGCAGTACTTC
TRBJ1-5	NA	NA	TRBV15	CATSGEDNQPQHF	TGTGCCACCAGCGGAGAAGACAATCAGCCCCAGCATTTT
TRBJ2-5	NA	TRBD1	TRBV5-3	CARSLADREETQYF	TGTGCCAGAAGCTTAGCGGACAGGGAAGAGACCCAGTACTTC
TRBJ2-7	few	TRBD2	TRBV6-5	CASGTSSYEQYF	TGTGCCAGCGGGACTAGCAGCTACGAGCAGTACTTC
TRBJ1-1	NA	TRBD1	TRBV19	CASTVGPTGTEAFF	TGTGCCAGTACAGTGGGGCCGACAGGGACTGAAGCTTTCTTT
TRBJ2-3	NA	NA	TRBV29-1	CSVEGIWGLGEDTQYF	TGCAGCGTTGAAGGGATATGGGGGCTTGGGGAAGATACGCAGTATTTT
TRBJ2-7	NA	TRBD2	TRBV6-5	CASSSRLAPGEQYF	TGTGCCAGCAGTTCTCGACTAGCGCCGGGAGAGCAGTACTTC
TRBJ2-5	NA	TRBD2	TRBV18	CASSPSPPGERELETQYF	TGTGCCAGCTCACCTTCTCCCCCTGGCGAGCGGGAGTTAGAGACCCAGTACTTC
TRBJ2-1	NA	NA	TRBV6-5	CASSYSASNEQFF	TGTGCCAGCAGTTACTCGGCGAGCAATGAGCAGTTCTTC
TRBJ2-7	once	NA	TRBV6-1	CATAETGTYEQYF	TGTGCCACCGCGGAAACAGGGACCTACGAGCAGTACTTC
TRBJ2-1	NA	NA	TRBV6-5	CASSSPITSFEQFF	TGTGCCAGCAGTTCCCCAATTACTAGTTTTGAGCAGTTCTTC
TRBJ1-2	NA	NA	TRBV19	CASSIRQIYGYTF	TGTGCCAGTAGTATTCGACAGATCTATGGCTACACCTTC
TRBJ2-7	NA	NA	TRBV9	CASSVGGGAVYEQYF	TGTGCCAGCAGCGTAGGGGGCGGCGCGGTATACGAGCAGTACTTC
TRBJ1-1	NA	TRBD1	TRBV13	CASSYDRDTEAFF	TGTGCCAGCAGCTACGACAGGGACACTGAAGCTTTCTTT
TRBJ2-4	NA	NA	TRBV4-1	CASSQVWPGTNIQYF	TGCGCCAGCAGCCAAGTTTGGCCAGGGACAAACATTCAGTACTTC
TRBJ1-6	NA	TRBD1	TRBV7-3	CASSLRGQGNSPLHF	TGTGCCAGCAGCTTAAGGGGACAGGGGAATTCACCCCTCCACTTT
TRBJ2-6	once	NA	TRBV10-3	CAISEFPAGPGANVLTF	TGTGCCATCAGTGAGTTTCCGGCGGGGCCGGGGGCCAACGTCCTGACTTTC
TRBJ2-3	NA	NA	TRBV13	CASSLKTPSTDTQYF	TGTGCCAGCAGCTTAAAAACACCCAGCACAGATACGCAGTATTTT
TRBJ1-1	NA	NA	TRBV5-4	CASSFLGGNTEAFF	TGTGCCAGCAGCTTTCTCGGGGGGAACACTGAAGCTTTCTTT
TRBJ2-3	NA	NA	TRBV19	CASSIGSTDTQYF	TGTGCCAGTAGTATAGGCAGCACAGATACGCAGTATTTT